The 17 T cell receptor beta chains below come from one sample, sequenced in a study of OX40 agonist ivuxolimab in advanced cancers. Clones were read by immunoSEQ multiplex PCR, and TCRdb kept only the in-frame ones, dropping some. The sample yields some 49,000 clones, less than 85% seen once. The source was CD4+ or CD8+ T cells sorted from blood, collected in a trial of the OX40 agonist ivuxolimab. These receptors all stem from an adult with an advanced solid tumor such as melanoma, head and neck, liver or kidney cancer.

The chain uses TRBV15 and TRBJ1-5; D is ambiguous. The CDR3 consists of 13 residues. Germline V gene data show CDR1 as LNHNV and CDR2 as YYDKDF (reference sequence). The V gene lost 4 bases and the J gene lost 6 bases, with 10 bases spanning the gap. CDR3 region: CATSTRTGQPQHF. The CDR3 DNA sequence: TGTGCCACCAGCACTCGGACGGGTCAGCCCCAGCATTTT.

The genes are TRBV28 and TRBJ2-7; D is perhaps TRBD1 (5 bases). Germline V CDR1 and CDR2: MDHEN, SYDVKM. With 7 bases removed from V and 4 bases from J, the gap between germline ends came to 14 bases. There are 13 residues in the CDR3. CDR3 sequence: CASKEGAGYEQYF. CDR3 bases: TGTGCCAGCAAAGAAGGGGCAGGGTACGAGCAGTACTTC.

The J gene is TRBJ2-4, the V gene TRBV5-1; D might be TRBD1 or TRBD2, each matching 5 bases. Germline values: CDR1 SGHRS, CDR2 YFSETQ. V was shortened by 1 base and J by 8 bases, with 13 bases between the two germline ends. CDR3 length equals 14 residues. In DNA, the CDR3 is TGCGCCAGCAGCTTGTCGGGACGGGTGGACATTCAGTACTTC. It codes for CASSLSGRVDIQYF.

This chain uses TRBV11-2 with TRBJ2-1; D gene ambiguous. CDR3 length: 12 amino acids. V gave up 8 bases and J gave up 9 bases, with 14 bases separating them. Germline loops: CDR1 SGHAT, CDR2 FQNNGV. The CDR3 nucleotides are TGTGCCAGCGGCACTATTGTCAGTGAGCAGTTCTTC. The encoded protein is CASGTIVSEQFF.

The J gene is TRBJ2-2, the V gene TRBV5-4; D uncertain. Trimming left V 0 bases short and J 1 base short, with 13 bases between. The CDR3 runs 17 residues. The germline CDR1 and CDR2 sequences are SGHNT and YYREEE (reference sequence). Here the CDR3 reads CASSLAPVSLNTGELFF. In DNA, the CDR3 is TGTGCCAGCAGCTTGGCCCCGGTGTCTTTGAACACCGGGGAGCTGTTTTTT.

V usage is TRBV5-5 and J usage is TRBJ2-1, with TRBD1 identical over 8 bases. Germline V gene lookup returns CDR1 SGHKS and CDR2 YYEKEE (reference sequence). V lost 6 bases, J lost 8 bases, and 10 bases stayed unmatched. This CDR3 has 14 residues. CDR3 sequence: CASIWTGMGDEQFF. Written as DNA, the CDR3 is TGTGCCAGCATCTGGACAGGGATGGGCGATGAGCAGTTCTTC.

The chain links TRBV29-1 to TRBJ2-1; TRBD2 matches 11 bases. Germline CDR1 reads SQVTM; CDR2 reads ANQGSEA. J gave up 0 bases and V 8 bases, and 6 bases lay outside the gene matches. CDR3 length: 15 residues. The CDR3 sequence is CSQTSGDTSYNEQFF. As DNA, the CDR3 is TGCAGCCAGACTAGCGGGGATACCTCCTACAATGAGCAGTTCTTC.

The V call is TRBV7-8, the J call TRBJ2-7; the D gene could be TRBD1 or TRBD2 (6 bases each). The CDR3 contains 18 residues. Germline assignment: CDR1 SGHVS and CDR2 FQNEAQ. With 0 bases removed from V and 5 bases from J, the gap between germline ends came to 23 bases. This CDR3 reads CASSLANSVPRRGDEQYV. In DNA, the CDR3 is TGTGCCAGCAGCTTAGCAAATTCCGTACCGCGGAGGGGGGACGAGCAGTACGTC.

The count of this clone is one. The chain joins TRBV25-1 to TRBJ1-1; D is undetermined. Between the trimmed V and J ends, which lost 8 bases and 1 base, there was a span of 11 bases. Per germline, CDR1 MGHDK and CDR2 SYGVNS. The CDR3 extends over 13 amino acids. CDR3 nucleotide sequence: TGTGCCAGCGCTCCTGGTGAGAACACTGAAGCTTTCTTT. This sequence encodes CASAPGENTEAFF.

This chain joins TRBV2 and TRBJ2-5, with D possibly being TRBD1 (5 bases). Deletions cut 3 bases from V and 5 bases from J, with 13 bases between. CDR1 and CDR2 from the germline V gene are SNHLY and FYNNEI. CDR3 length equals 14 residues. CDR3 amino acids: CASSEGRAGETQYF. The DNA of the CDR3 is TGTGCCAGCAGTGAGGGCAGGGCAGGGGAGACCCAGTACTTC.

V gene TRBV6-4 combines with J gene TRBJ2-6; D is tentatively TRBD1 or TRBD2 (5 bases each). V lost 2 bases, J lost 0 bases, and 5 bases lay in between. Germline loops: CDR1 MRHNA, CDR2 SNTAGT. The CDR3 has 15 residues. CDR3 residues: CASSDGGSGANVLTF. The CDR3 region has the DNA TGTGCCAGCAGTGACGGGGGCTCTGGGGCCAACGTCCTGACTTTC.

The chain joins TRBV6-6 to TRBJ1-2; the D is unclear. Trimming stripped 8 bases from V and 6 bases from J, with 10 bases between. This CDR3 spans 11 amino acids. Per the germline V gene, CDR1 is MNHNY and CDR2 is SVGAGI (reference sequence). Written as DNA, the CDR3 is TGTGCCAGCTCAACGGAGAATGGCTACACCTTC. Translated: CASSTENGYTF.

The V call is TRBV7-9, the J call TRBJ2-1; 7 nucleotides agree with TRBD1. This CDR3 spans 15 amino acids. Germline V gene data show CDR1 as SEHNR and CDR2 as FQNEAQ (reference sequence). V shed 6 bases, J shed 8 bases, and the junction held 13 bases outside the gene matches. The CDR3 DNA is TGTGCCAGCAGTAGAGCCGGGACAGTAGGTGATGAGCAGTTCTTC. This encodes CASSRAGTVGDEQFF.

This rearrangement joins TRBV19 to TRBJ2-5; D unresolved. V was shortened by 3 bases and J by 2 bases, with 10 bases between the two germline ends. Germline V gene lookup returns CDR1 LNHDA and CDR2 SQIVND (reference sequence). The CDR3 loop spans 14 amino acids. Here the CDR3 reads CASSMMEGQETQYF. DNA of the CDR3: TGTGCCAGTAGTATGATGGAAGGTCAAGAGACCCAGTACTTC. Variable domain in full (rest from reference TRBV19 and TRBJ2-5): DGGITQSPKYLFRKEGQNVTLSCEQNLNHDAMYWYRQDPGQGLRLIYYSQIVNDFQKGDIAEGYSVSREKKESFPLTVTSAQKNPTAFYLCASSMMEGQETQYFGPGTRLLVL.

A note on this clone: Being one base from a much bigger clone, this may be a read error. The chain joins TRBV7-9 to TRBJ1-3; a weak D match, TRBD1 (6 bases). This CDR3 comprises 15 residues. Per germline, CDR1 SEHNR and CDR2 FQNEAQ (reference sequence). Trimming took off 3 bases at V and 9 bases at J, with 18 bases between the two ends. CDR3 DNA sequence: TGTGCCAGCAGCTTTTCGGGGGGGGCTAGAAGCACCATATATTTT. Amino acid sequence: CASSFSGGARSTIYF.

The rearrangement joins TRBV6-4 to TRBJ2-1, with D tentatively TRBD2 (5 bases). The length of the CDR3 is 13 residues. V was shortened by 6 bases and J by 6 bases, with 12 bases between the two germline ends. The germline V gene has CDR1 MRHNA and CDR2 SNTAGT. For the CDR3, the DNA is TGTGCCAGCAGCGAAGGACTGCTCAATGAGCAGTTCTTC. The encoded protein is CASSEGLLNEQFF.

This chain uses TRBV6-5 with TRBJ2-3; TRBD2 matches 7 bases. The ends lost 7 bases at V and 3 bases at J; junction bases unmatched: 10. The CDR3 covers 15 residues. Germline CDR1 reads MNHEY; CDR2 reads SVGAGI. The chain's CDR3 is CASKDPAGETDTQYF. DNA for the CDR3: TGTGCCAGCAAGGACCCTGCGGGGGAAACAGATACGCAGTATTTT.